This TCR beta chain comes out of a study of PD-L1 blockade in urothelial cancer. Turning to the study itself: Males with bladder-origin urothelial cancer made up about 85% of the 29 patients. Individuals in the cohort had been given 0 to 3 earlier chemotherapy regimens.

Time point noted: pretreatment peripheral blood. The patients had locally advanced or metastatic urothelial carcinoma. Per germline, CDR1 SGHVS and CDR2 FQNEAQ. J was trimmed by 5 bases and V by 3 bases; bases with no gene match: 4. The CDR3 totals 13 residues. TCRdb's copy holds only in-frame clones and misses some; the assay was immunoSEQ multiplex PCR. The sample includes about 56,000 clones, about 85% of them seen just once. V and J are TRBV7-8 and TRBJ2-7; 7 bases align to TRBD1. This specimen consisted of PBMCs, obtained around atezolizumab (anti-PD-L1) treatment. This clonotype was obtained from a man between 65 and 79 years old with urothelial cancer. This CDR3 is CASSLGDRNEQYF. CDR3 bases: TGTGCCAGCAGCTTGGGGGACAGAAACGAGCAGTACTTC.